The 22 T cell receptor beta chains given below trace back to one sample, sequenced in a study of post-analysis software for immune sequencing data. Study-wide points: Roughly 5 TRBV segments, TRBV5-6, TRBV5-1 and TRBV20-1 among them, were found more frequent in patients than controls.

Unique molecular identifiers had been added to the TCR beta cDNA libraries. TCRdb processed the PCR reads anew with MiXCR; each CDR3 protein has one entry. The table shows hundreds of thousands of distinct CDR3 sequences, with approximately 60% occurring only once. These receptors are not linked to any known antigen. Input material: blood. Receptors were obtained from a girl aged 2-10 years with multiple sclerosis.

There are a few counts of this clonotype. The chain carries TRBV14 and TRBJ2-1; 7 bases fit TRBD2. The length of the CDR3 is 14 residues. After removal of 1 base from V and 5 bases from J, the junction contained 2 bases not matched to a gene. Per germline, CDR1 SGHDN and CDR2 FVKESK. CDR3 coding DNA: TGTGCCAGCAGCCAAGCGACTAGCAACAATGAGCAGTTCTTC. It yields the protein CASSQATSNNEQFF.

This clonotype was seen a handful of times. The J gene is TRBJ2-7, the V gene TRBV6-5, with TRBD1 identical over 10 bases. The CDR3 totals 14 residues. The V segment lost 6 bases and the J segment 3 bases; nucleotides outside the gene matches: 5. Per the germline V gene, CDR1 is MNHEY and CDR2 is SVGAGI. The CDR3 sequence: CASRYRTGGYEQYF. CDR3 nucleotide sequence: TGTGCCAGCAGATACCGGACAGGGGGCTACGAGCAGTACTTC.

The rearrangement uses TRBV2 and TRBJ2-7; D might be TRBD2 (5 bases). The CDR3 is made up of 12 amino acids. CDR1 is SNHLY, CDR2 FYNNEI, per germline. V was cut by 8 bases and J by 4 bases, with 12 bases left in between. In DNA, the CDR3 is TGTGCCAGCGGGAAAGCGGAGTACGAGCAGTACTTC. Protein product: CASGKAEYEQYF.

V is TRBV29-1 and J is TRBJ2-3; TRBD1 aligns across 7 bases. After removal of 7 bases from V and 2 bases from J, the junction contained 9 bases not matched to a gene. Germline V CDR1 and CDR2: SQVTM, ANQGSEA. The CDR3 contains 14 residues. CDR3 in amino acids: CSASTGTDTDTQYF. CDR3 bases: TGCAGCGCGTCCACCGGGACAGACACAGATACGCAGTATTTT.

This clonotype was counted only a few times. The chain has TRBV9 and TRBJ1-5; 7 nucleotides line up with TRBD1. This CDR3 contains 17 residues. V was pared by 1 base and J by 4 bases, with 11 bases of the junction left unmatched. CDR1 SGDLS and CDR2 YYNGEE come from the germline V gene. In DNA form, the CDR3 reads TGTGCCAGCAGCGTAACCGACAGGGAAGAGTTGAATCAGCCCCAGCATTTT. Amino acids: CASSVTDREELNQPQHF.

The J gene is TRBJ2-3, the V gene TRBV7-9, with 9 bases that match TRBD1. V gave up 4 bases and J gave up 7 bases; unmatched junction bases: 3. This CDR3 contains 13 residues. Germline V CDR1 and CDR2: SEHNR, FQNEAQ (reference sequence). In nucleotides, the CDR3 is TGTGCCAGCAGCTCGACAGGGGGACATACGCAGTATTTT. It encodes CASSSTGGHTQYF.

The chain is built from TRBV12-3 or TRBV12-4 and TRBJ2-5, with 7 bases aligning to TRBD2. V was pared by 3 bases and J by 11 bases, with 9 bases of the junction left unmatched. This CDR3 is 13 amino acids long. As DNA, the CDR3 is TGTGCCAGCAGTTTGCGGGGGACCTCTGAGCAGTACTTC. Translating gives CASSLRGTSEQYF.

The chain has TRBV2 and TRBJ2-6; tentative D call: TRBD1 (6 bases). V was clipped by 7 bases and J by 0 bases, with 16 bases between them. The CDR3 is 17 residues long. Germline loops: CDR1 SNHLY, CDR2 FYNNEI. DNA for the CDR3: TGTGCCAGCACAAGAGAACAGGGAGCCTCTGGGGCCAACGTCCTGACTTTC. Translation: CASTREQGASGANVLTF. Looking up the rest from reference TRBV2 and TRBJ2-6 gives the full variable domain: EPEVTQTPSHQVTQMGQEVILRCVPISNHLYFYWYRQILGQKVEFLVSFYNNEISEKSEIFDDQFSVERPDGSNFTLKIRSTKLEDSAMYFCASTREQGASGANVLTFGAGSRLTVL.

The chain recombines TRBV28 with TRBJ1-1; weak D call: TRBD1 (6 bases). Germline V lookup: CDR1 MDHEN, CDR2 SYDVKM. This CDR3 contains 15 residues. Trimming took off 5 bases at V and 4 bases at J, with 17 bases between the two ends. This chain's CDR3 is CASSPRTAGITEAFF. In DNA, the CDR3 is TGTGCCAGCAGTCCGAGGACAGCCGGGATCACTGAAGCTTTCTTT.

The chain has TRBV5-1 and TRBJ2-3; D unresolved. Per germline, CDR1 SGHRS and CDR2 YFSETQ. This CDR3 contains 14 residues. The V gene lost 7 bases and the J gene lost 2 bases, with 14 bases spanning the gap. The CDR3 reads CASRGPAITDTQYF. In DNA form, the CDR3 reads TGCGCCAGCCGCGGTCCAGCGATCACAGATACGCAGTATTTT.

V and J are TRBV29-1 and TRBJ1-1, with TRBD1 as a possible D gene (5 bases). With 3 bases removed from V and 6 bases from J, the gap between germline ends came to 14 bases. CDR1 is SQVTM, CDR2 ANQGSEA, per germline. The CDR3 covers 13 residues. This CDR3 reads CSVEVGPNPEAFF. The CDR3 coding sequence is TGCAGCGTTGAGGTGGGGCCCAACCCTGAAGCTTTCTTT.

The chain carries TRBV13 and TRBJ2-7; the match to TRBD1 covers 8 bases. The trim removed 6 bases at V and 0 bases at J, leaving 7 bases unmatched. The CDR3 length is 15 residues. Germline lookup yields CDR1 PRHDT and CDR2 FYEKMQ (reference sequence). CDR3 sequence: CASRDRARGSYEQYF. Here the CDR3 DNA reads TGTGCCAGCAGGGACAGGGCACGAGGCTCCTACGAGCAGTACTTC. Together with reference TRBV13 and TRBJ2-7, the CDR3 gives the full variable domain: AAGVIQSPRHLIKEKRETATLKCYPIPRHDTVYWYQQGPGQDPQFLISFYEKMQSDKGSIPDRFSAQQFSDYHSELNMSSLELGDSALYFCASRDRARGSYEQYFGPGTRLTVT.

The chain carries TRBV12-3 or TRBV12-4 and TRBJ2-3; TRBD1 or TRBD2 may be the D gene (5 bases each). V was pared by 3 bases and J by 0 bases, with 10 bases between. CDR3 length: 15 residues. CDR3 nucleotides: TGTGCCAGCAGTTTGGGGGTCGCTAGCACAGATACGCAGTATTTT. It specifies CASSLGVASTDTQYF.

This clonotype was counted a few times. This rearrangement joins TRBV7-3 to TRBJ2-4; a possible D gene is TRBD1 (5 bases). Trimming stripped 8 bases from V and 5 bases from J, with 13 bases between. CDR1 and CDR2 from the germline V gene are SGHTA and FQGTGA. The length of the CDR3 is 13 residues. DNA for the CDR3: TGTGCCAGCGGCCAGGGTTTGGAAAACATTCAGTACTTC. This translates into CASGQGLENIQYF.

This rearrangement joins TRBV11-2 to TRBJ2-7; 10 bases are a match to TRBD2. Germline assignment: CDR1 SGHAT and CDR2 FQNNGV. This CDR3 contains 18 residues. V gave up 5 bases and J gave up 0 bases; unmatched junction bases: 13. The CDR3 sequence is CASSRPPTSGTSSYEQYF. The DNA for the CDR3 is TGTGCCAGCAGCAGGCCCCCCACTAGCGGGACAAGCTCCTACGAGCAGTACTTC.

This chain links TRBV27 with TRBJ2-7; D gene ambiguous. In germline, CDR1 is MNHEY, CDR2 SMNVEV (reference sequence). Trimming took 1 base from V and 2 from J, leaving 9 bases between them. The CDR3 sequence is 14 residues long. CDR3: CASSLYPRTYEQYF. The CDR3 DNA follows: TGTGCCAGCAGTTTATATCCCAGGACCTACGAGCAGTACTTC.

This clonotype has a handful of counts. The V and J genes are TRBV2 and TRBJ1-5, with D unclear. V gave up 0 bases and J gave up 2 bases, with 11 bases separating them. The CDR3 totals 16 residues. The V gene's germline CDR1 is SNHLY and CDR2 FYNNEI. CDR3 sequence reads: CASSEASAGGNQPQHF. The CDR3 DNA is TGTGCCAGCAGTGAAGCGAGCGCGGGAGGCAATCAGCCCCAGCATTTT.

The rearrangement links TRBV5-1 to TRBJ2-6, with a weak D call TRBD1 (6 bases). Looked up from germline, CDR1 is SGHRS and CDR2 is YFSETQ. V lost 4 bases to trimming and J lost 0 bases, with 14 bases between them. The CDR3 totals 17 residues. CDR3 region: CASSGQGITSGANVLTF. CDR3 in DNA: TGCGCCAGCAGCGGGCAGGGGATTACCTCTGGGGCCAACGTCCTGACTTTC. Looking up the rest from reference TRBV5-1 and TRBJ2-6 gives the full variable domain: KAGVTQTPRYLIKTRGQQVTLSCSPISGHRSVSWYQQTPGQGLQFLFEYFSETQRNKGNFPGRFSGRQFSNSRSEMNVSTLELGDSALYLCASSGQGITSGANVLTFGAGSRLTVL.

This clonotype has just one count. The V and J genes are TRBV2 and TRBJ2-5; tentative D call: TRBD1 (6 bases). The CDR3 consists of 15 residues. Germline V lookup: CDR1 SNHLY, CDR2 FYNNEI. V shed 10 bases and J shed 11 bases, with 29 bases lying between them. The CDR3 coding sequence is TGTGCCATCCTACCGGACAGCCTTTTTGGGGATGAGCAGTACTTC. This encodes CAILPDSLFGDEQYF. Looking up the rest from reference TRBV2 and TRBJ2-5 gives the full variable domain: EPEVTQTPSHQVTQMGQEVILRCVPISNHLYFYWYRQILGQKVEFLVSFYNNEISEKSEIFDDQFSVERPDGSNFTLKIRSTKLEDSAMYFCAILPDSLFGDEQYFGPGTRLLVL.

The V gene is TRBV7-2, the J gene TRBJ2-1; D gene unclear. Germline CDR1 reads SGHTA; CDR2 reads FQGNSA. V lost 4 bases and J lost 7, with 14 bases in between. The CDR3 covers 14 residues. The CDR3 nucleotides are TGTGCCAGCAGCTACGGACCCCCCCGGAATGAGCAGTTCTTC. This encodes CASSYGPPRNEQFF.

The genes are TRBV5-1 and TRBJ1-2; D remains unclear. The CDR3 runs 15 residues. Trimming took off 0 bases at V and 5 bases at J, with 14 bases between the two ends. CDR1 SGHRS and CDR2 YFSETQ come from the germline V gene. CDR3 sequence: CASSLDMGEGYGYTF. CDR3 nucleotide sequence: TGCGCCAGCAGCTTGGACATGGGAGAGGGTTATGGCTACACCTTC.

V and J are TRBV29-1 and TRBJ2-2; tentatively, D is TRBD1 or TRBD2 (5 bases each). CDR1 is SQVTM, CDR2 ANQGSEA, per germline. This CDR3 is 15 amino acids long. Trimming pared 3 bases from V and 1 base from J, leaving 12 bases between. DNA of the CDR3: TGCAGCGTTGAGCTGGGGGTGGAGAACACCGGGGAGCTGTTTTTT. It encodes CSVELGVENTGELFF.